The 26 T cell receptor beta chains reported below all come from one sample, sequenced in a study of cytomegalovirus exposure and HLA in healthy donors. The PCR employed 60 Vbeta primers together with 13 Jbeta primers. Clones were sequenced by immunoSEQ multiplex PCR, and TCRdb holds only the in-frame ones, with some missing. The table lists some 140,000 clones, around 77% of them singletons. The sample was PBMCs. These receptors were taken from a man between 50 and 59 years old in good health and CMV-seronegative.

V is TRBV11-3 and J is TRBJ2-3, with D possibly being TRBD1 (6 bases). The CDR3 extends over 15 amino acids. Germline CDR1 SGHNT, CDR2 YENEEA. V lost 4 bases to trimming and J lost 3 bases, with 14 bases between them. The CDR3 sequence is CASSSGATGTDTQYF. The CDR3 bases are TGTGCCAGCAGCTCAGGGGCGACCGGGACAGATACGCAGTATTTT.

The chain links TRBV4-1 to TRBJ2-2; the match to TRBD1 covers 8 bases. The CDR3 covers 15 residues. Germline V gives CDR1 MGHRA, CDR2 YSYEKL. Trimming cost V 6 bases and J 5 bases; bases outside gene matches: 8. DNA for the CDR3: TGCGCCAGCAGGGGACAGGTCGAGGTTACCGGGGAGCTGTTTTTT. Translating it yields CASRGQVEVTGELFF.

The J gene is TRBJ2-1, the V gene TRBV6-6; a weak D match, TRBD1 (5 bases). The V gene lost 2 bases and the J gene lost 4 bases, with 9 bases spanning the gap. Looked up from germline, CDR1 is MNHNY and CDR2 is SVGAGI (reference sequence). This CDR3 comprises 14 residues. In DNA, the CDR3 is TGTGCCAGCAGTTACGCCAGGGATTACAATGAGCAGTTCTTC. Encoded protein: CASSYARDYNEQFF.

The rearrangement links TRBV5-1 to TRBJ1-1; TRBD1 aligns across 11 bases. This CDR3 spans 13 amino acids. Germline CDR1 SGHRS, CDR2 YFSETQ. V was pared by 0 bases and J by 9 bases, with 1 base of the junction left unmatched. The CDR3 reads CASSLGDRGKAFF. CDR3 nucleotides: TGCGCCAGCAGCTTGGGGGACAGGGGGAAAGCTTTCTTT. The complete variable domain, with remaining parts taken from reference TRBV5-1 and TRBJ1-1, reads KAGVTQTPRYLIKTRGQQVTLSCSPISGHRSVSWYQQTPGQGLQFLFEYFSETQRNKGNFPGRFSGRQFSNSRSEMNVSTLELGDSALYLCASSLGDRGKAFFGQGTRLTVV.

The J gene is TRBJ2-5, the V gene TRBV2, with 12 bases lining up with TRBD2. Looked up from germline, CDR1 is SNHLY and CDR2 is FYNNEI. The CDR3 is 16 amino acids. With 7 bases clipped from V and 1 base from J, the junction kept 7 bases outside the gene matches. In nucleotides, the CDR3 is TGTGCCAGCACTCCACTAGCGGGAGGCCTCCAAGAGACCCAGTACTTC. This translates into CASTPLAGGLQETQYF.

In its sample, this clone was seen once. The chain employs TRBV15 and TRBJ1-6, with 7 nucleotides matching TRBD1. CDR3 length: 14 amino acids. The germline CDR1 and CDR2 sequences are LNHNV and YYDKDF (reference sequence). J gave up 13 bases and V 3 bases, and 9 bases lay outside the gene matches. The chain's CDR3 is CATSSLTGEVPLHF. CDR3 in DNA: TGTGCCACCAGCAGTCTAACAGGGGAGGTTCCCCTCCACTTT.

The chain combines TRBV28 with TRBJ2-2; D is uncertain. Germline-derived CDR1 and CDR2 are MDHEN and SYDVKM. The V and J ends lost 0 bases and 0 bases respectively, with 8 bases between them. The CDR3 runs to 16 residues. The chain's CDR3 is CASSLWVGSNTGELFF. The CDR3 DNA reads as TGTGCCAGCAGTTTATGGGTGGGCTCGAACACCGGGGAGCTGTTTTTT.

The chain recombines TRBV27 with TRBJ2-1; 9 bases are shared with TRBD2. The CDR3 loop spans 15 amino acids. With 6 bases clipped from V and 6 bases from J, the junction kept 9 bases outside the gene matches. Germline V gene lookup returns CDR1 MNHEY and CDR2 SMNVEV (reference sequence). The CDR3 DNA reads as TGTGCCAGCAGCCGAGCTAGCGGGAATTTCAATGAGCAGTTCTTC. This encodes CASSRASGNFNEQFF.

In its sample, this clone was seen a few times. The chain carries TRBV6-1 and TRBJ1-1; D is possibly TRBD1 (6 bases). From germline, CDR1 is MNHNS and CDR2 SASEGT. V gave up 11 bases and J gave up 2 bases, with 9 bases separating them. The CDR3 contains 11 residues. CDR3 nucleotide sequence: TGTGCCGCACAGGGTAACACTGAAGCTTTCTTT. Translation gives CAAQGNTEAFF.

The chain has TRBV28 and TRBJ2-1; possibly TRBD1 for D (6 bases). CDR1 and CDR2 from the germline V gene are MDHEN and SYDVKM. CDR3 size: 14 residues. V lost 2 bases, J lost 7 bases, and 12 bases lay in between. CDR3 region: CASSLVQGRNEQFF. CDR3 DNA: TGTGCCAGCAGTTTAGTTCAGGGGAGAAATGAGCAGTTCTTC.

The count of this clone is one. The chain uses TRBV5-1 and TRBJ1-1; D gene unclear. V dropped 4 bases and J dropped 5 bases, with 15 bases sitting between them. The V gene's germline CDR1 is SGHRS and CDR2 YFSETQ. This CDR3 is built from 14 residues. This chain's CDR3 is CASSPLESVTEAFF. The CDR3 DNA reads TGCGCCAGCAGCCCCCTAGAGAGTGTGACTGAAGCTTTCTTT.

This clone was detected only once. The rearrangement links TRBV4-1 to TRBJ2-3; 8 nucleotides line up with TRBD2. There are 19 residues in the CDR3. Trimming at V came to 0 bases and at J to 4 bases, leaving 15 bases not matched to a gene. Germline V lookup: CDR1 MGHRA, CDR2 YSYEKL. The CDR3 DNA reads TGCGCCAGCAGCCAAGAGTGGCGGGCGTCTAGCGGGTTTGCAGATACGCAGTATTTT. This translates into CASSQEWRASSGFADTQYF.

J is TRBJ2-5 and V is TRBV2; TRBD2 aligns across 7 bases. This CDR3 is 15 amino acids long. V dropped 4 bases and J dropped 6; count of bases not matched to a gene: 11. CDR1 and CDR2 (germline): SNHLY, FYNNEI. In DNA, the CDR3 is TGTGCCAGCAGTGTCTGGGGGAGGGCCGGGAAGACCCAGTACTTC. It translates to CASSVWGRAGKTQYF.

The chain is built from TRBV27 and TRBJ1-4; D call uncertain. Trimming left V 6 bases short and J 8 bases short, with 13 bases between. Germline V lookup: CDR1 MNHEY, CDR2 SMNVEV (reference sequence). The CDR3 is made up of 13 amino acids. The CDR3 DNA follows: TGTGCCAGCAGCCGGTCGGCGGTCGAAAAACTGTTTTTT. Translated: CASSRSAVEKLFF.

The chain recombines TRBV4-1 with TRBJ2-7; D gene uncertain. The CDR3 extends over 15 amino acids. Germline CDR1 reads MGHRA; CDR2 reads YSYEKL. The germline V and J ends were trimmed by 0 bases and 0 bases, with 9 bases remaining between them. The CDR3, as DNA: TGCGCCAGCAGCCAAGATCGTACAGTCTCCTACGAGCAGTACTTC. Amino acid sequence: CASSQDRTVSYEQYF.

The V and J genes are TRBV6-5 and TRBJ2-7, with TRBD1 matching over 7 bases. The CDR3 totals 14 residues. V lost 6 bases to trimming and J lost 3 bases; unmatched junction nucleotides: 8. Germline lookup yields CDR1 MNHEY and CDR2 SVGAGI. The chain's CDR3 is CASRETRDSYEQYF. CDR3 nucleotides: TGTGCCAGCAGAGAAACCCGGGACAGCTACGAGCAGTACTTC.

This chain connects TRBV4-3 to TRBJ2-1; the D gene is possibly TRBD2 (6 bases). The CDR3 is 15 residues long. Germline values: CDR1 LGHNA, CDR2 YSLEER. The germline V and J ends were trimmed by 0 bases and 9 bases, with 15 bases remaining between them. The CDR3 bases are TGCGCCAGCAGCCAAGATGTGTGGCGGGAAGCTGAGCAGTTCTTC. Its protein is CASSQDVWREAEQFF.

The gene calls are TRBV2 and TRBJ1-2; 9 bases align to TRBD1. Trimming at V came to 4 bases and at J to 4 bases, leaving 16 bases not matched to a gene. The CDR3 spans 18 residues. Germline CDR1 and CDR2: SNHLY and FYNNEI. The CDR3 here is CASSGRGTGSTRVYGYTF. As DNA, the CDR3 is TGTGCCAGCAGTGGGCGGGGGACAGGGTCCACTCGTGTCTATGGCTACACCTTC.

The CDR3 region is CSVGQAFYGYTF. The CDR3 nucleotides read TGCAGCGTAGGACAGGCGTTCTATGGCTACACCTTC. J is TRBJ1-2 and V is TRBV29-1, with 7 positions matching TRBD1. This CDR3 has 12 residues. V gave up 6 bases and J gave up 4 bases; unmatched junction bases: 5. Germline V lookup: CDR1 SQVTM, CDR2 ANQGSEA.

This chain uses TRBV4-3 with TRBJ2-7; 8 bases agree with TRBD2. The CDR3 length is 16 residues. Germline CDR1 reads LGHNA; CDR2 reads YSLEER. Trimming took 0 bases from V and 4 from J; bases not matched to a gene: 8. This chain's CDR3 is CASSQDGIAGIYEQYF. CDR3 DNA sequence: TGCGCCAGCAGCCAAGATGGGATAGCGGGGATATACGAGCAGTACTTC.

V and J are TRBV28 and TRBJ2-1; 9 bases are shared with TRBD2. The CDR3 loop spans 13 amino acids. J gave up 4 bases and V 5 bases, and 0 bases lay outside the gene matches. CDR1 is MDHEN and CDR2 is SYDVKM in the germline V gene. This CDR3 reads CASSLAGYNEQFF. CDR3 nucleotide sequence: TGTGCCAGCAGTCTAGCGGGATACAATGAGCAGTTCTTC.

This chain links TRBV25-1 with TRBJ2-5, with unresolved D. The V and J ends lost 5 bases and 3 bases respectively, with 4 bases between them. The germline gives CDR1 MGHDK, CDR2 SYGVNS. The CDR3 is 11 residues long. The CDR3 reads CASSSKETQYF. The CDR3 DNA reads TGTGCCAGCAGTTCTAAAGAGACCCAGTACTTC.

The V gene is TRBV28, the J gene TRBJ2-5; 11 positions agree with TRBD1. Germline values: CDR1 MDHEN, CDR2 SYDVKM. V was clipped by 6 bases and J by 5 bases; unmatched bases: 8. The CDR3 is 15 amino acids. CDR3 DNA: TGTGCCAGCAGGCGGACAGGGGGCGCCCGGGAGACCCAGTACTTC. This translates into CASRRTGGARETQYF.

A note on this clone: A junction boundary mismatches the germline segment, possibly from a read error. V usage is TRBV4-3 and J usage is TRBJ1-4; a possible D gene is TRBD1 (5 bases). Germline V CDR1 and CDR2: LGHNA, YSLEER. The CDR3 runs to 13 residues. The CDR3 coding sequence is TGCGCCAGCAGCCAAGAGGGGGGGAACAGACCGTATTTT. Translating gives CASSQEGGNRPYF.

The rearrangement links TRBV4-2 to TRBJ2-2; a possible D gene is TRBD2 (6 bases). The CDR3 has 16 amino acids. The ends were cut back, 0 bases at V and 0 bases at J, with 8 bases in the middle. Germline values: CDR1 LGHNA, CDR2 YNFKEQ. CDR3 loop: CASSQDGGTNTGELFF. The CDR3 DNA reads TGTGCCAGCAGCCAAGATGGCGGGACGAACACCGGGGAGCTGTTTTTT.

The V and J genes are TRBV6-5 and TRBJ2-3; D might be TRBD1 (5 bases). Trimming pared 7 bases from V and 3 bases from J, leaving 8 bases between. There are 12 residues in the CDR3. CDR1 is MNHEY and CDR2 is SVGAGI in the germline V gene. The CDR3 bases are TGTGCCAGCACGTCAGGGACAGATACGCAGTATTTT. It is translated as CASTSGTDTQYF.